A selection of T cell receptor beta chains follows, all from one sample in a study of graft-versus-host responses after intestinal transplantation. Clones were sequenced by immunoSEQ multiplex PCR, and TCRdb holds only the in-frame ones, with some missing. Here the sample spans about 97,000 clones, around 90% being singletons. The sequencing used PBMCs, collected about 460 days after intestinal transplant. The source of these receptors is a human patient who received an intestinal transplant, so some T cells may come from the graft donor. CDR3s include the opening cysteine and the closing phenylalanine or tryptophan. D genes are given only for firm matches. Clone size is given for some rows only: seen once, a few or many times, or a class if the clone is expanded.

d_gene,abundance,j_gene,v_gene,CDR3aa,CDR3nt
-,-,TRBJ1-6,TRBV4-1,CASSQGRYRDGNRGSPLHF,TGCGCCAGCAGCCAAGGTAGATACCGGGACGGTAATAGGGGCTCACCCCTCCACTTT
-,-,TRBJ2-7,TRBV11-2,CASSLGGIPSYEQYF,TGTGCCAGCAGCTTAGGGGGTATTCCTTCCTACGAGCAGTACTTC
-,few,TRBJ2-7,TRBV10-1,CASSAGDNYEQYF,TGCGCCAGCAGTGCCGGGGATAACTACGAGCAGTACTTC
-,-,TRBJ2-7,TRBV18,CASSPGGEYEQYF,TGTGCCAGCTCACCTGGAGGGGAGTATGAGCAGTACTTC
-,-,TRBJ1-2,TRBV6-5,CASSPRGGDGYTF,TGTGCCAGCAGCCCCCGGGGGGGAGATGGCTACACCTTC
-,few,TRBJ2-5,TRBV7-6,CASSLAESYQETQYF,TGTGCCAGCAGCTTAGCCGAGTCCTACCAAGAGACCCAGTACTTC
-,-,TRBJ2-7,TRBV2,CASTLDGYEQYF,TGTGCCAGCACCCTGGACGGCTACGAGCAGTACTTC
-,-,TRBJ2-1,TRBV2,CASRWGYNEQFF,TGTGCCAGCAGGTGGGGCTACAATGAGCAGTTCTTC
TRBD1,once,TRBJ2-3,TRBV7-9,CASSLRDRGTDTQYF,TGTGCCAGCAGCTTGAGGGACAGGGGCACAGATACGCAGTATTTT
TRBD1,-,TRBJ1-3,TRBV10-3,CASSQGANTIYF,TGTGCCAGCTCCCAGGGGGCGAACACCATATATTTT
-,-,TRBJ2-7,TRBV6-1,CASSESPWEGANEQYF,TGTGCCAGCAGTGAAAGCCCCTGGGAGGGGGCTAACGAGCAGTACTTC
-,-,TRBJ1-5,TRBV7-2,CASRRDVNQPQHF,TGTGCCAGCAGGAGGGACGTCAATCAGCCCCAGCATTTT
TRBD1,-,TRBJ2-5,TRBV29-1,CSARTGPETQYF,TGCAGCGCCCGGACAGGGCCGGAGACCCAGTACTTC
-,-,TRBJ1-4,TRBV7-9,CASSYRTDRGEKLFF,TGTGCCAGCAGCTACCGGACAGATCGGGGGGAAAAACTGTTTTTT
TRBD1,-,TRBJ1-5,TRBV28,CASSSGDSLWPQHF,TGTGCCAGCAGTTCCGGGGACAGTCTATGGCCCCAGCATTTT
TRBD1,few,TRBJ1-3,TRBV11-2,CASSPEQGANTIYF,TGTGCCAGCAGCCCGGAACAGGGGGCAAACACCATATATTTT
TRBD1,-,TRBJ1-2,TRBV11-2,CASSPGQVGYGYTF,TGTGCCAGCAGCCCGGGACAGGTGGGCTATGGCTACACCTTC
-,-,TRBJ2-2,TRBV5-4,CASSYDGYGELFF,TGTGCCAGCAGCTACGACGGCTACGGGGAGCTGTTTTTT
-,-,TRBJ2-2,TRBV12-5,CASGSERAINTGELFF,TGTGCTAGTGGTTCCGAGCGGGCCATTAACACCGGGGAGCTGTTTTTT
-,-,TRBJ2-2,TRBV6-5,CASSYSGPNTGELFF,TGTGCCAGCAGTTACTCGGGACCGAACACCGGGGAGCTGTTTTTT
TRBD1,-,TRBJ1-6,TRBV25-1,CASTPTGGNSPLHF,TGTGCCAGCACCCCCACAGGGGGTAATTCACCCCTCCACTTT
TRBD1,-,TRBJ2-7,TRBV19,CASSVKPGQGYEQYF,TGTGCCAGTAGCGTCAAACCGGGACAGGGTTACGAGCAGTACTTC
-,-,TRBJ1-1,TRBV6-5,CASSERWRDTEAFF,TGTGCCAGCAGTGAAAGATGGAGGGACACTGAAGCTTTCTTT
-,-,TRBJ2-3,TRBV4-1,CASSQVPRNRVSGTDTQYF,TGCGCCAGCAGCCAAGTGCCCCGGAACCGGGTCTCGGGTACAGATACGCAGTATTTT
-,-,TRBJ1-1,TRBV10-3,CAISGKANTEAFF,TGTGCCATCAGTGGTAAGGCAAACACTGAAGCTTTCTTT